This T cell receptor beta chain was profiled in a study of cytomegalovirus exposure and HLA in healthy donors (dated by TCRdb to about 2017). Some background on the complete study: In an earlier analysis of 587 of the donors, under 300 Gb of sequence data and 117 million unique TCR beta sequences from some 170 million T cells were reported. Donor age, sex, ethnicity and CMV serostatus were compiled alongside the repertoire data. High-throughput TCR immunosequencing, statistical association of individual TCRs with disease status, and machine learning were combined to predict cytomegalovirus infection status. Because of strong linkage in the cohort, four or five DR-DQ haplotypes were treated as single units for association and clustering. The later analysis used no new phenotypic data to find candidate immune exposures, relying instead on TCR beta sequences and their occurrence across donors. A separate validation cohort of 90 to 150 different subjects was used in addition to the roughly 670-subject first cohort. The study was designed to test whether signatures of past pathogen exposure could be identified by cataloging public T cell receptors. The genetic ancestry cluster associated with self-reported Caucasian donors included 70% to 85% of the 350 to 500 genotyped donors. A later genetic analysis used genome-wide SNP genotypes for about 60% of the roughly 700 donors, treating that subset as a discovery cohort. In an earlier analysis of roughly 600 of the donors, high-throughput TCR beta sequencing was used to judge whether each TCR beta V gene segment behaved as functional or pseudogenic. Typing coverage differed by locus: A, B, C, DRB1 and DQB1 were typed in roughly 629-630 donors, DQA1 in 522, DPA1 in approximately 600, and DPB1 in just under 490. A later analysis re-analyzed previously published TCR beta repertoires from roughly 630 donors and added high-resolution HLA genotyping to study TCR occurrence patterns. The study profiled the T cell repertoires of about 640 subjects by immunosequencing and related them to cytomegalovirus serostatus. Both class I and class II loci were covered by HLA typing, at four-digit resolution. On average, roughly 250,000 unique TCR beta nucleotide sequences were sequenced per donor among 350 to 400 genotyped donors of the cohort, with roughly 20% of those sequences being non-productive. All discovery cohort repertoires had been generated using a single sequencing platform. An early release that covered approximately 600 HLA-typed donors contained approximately 320 gigabases of sequencing data and approximately 85 million unique TCR sequences. Beyond this particular receptor, the publication reports: A later genetic analysis associated a missense DCLRE1C variant with V-gene and J-gene trimming of TCR beta chains, and an independent cohort replicated the association. Because HLA typing was missing for some donors at each locus, association tests included only the typed subset. Most CMV-associated TCR beta chains appeared to be HLA-restricted in a later analysis, and the HLA associations seemed to be driven largely by CMV exposure. An earlier analysis of 450 to 750 of the donors showed that most TCR beta V segments appeared in productive rearrangements either about 87% or about 30% of the time, which broadly matched IMGT annotations. Because counts were too low, about 17 rarely observed V segments, including chromosome 9 orphons, were excluded from the earlier analysis of several hundred of the donors. In this cohort, only TCR beta chains were sequenced, and detectable features were limited by the absence of alpha or paired-chain data. The classifier was reported to diagnose cytomegalovirus status with high specificity and sensitivity in both the original and validation cohorts. When HLA alleles, especially DR and DQ, strongly co-occurred, TCR associations were difficult to assign to individual alleles. The only immune exposure information available for the cohort was CMV serostatus. In the study, approximately 150 TCR beta chains were listed as associated with cytomegalovirus. Sequencing depth was assumed to be roughly uniform across donors in the presence/absence analyses, though that assumption may not hold. A cluster of highly shared sequence variants was judged likely to be a technical artifact of the sequencing pipeline. A later analysis found that HLA-associated TCR beta chains were more clonally expanded and had lower generation probabilities than equally common non-associated chains. In a later genetic analysis, fewer N-insertions in productive TCRs were reported among donors in an Asian-associated ancestry cluster than the approximately 630-donor mean. A further reported finding was that TCR beta sequences accurately predicted the HLA-A and HLA-B alleles for most subjects in the first cohort. Most TCR sequences were seen in very few donors, while some public TCRs were found in many individuals. The authors suggested that the approach could potentially be extended to other disease states and immunological phenotypes. Correlated functional status among segregating V segments might reflect linkage disequilibrium, but an unknown experimental factor could not be ruled out. In vitro tests confirmed that three of the cytomegalovirus-associated TCR beta chains recognize cytomegalovirus antigens. In a later analysis, 16,951 TCR beta sequences were associated with specific HLA alleles at a false discovery rate of 0.05. The 87-base-pair reads could not distinguish some IMGT-functional V segments, including TRBV6-2 and TRBV6-3, so those segments were excluded. In a later analysis, several top co-occurrence clusters were reported to appear linked to parvovirus B19, influenza, CMV and Epstein-Barr virus. According to a later analysis, TCR association rates differed among HLA loci, with DRB1 alleles showing the most associated TCRs and HLA-C alleles showing the fewest.

Trimming costs V 2 bases and J 4 bases, and their ends lie 14 bases apart. Including cysteine and phenylalanine, the CDR3 has 15 amino acids. Only the CDR3 DNA is retained, 45 bases long and in frame from the first base. CDR1 and CDR2 are read off the germline V gene as MNHNS and SASEGT. The method was the immunoSEQ multiplex PCR assay. For the multiplex PCR, a mixture combining 60 forward primers for TCR Vbeta segments and 13 reverse primers for TCR Jbeta segments was used. A multiplex PCR assay on genomic DNA amplified the CDR3 region of rearranged TCR beta genes. Amplified TCR beta libraries were sequenced as 87-base-pair reads on the Illumina HiSeq System. The authors' analysis ran thus. In a later analysis, tens of millions of unique TCR beta chains were counted across the 650 to 700 repertoires, and roughly 9.9 million of these chains were shared by at least two donors. Raw reads were error-corrected and collapsed into unique sequences with a nearest-neighbor algorithm that merged closely related sequences to remove PCR and sequencing errors. CDR3 sequences were aligned to IMGT reference sequences to assign V, D and J gene segments. For a sequence to be retained, at least a six-nucleotide match to both a V gene segment and a J gene segment was required. A rearrangement counted as productive if the CDR3 had no stop codons and remained in frame with V and J, and every other rearrangement counted as non-productive. Following IMGT convention, CDR3 was defined as the stretch from the second conserved V-encoded cysteine up to the conserved J-encoded phenylalanine. The earlier analysis of about 570 of the donors excluded any sequence lacking an unambiguous match to a single V gene segment. An earlier analysis of several hundred of the donors called V segments functional above 56.7% productive rearrangements and segregating when the between-donor standard deviation exceeded 5%. A statistical classification framework was built to diagnose cytomegalovirus status from the catalog of TCR beta chain sequences. In a later analysis, V and J genes were assigned by comparing TCR nucleotide sequences against IMGT/GENE-DB human TR gene sequences. Using the TCRdist pipeline, a later analysis assigned CDR3 sequences along with most-parsimonious VDJ recombination scenarios. A later analysis defined each TCR beta chain by its CDR3 amino acid sequence plus V-gene family, and excluded reads lacking a unique V-gene family. As a way to deal with suspected cross-contamination and a sequencing artifact, a later analysis dropped hundreds of nucleotide sequences that were highly shared and had low generation probability. In a later analysis, a clonal expansion index was calculated for each public chain from normalized within-repertoire ranks of inferred template counts. In a later analysis, generation probabilities were computed with a VDJ recombination model fitted to out-of-frame rearrangements, and the resulting probabilities were checked against IGoR. Hypergeometric tests were used in a later analysis to score TCR-TCR, TCR-HLA and TCR-CMV co-occurrence, with a repertoire-size bias correction applied to the TCR pairs. In a later analysis, false discovery rates were estimated by permuting HLA or CMV assignments 20 times. A later analysis grouped co-occurring TCRs with DBSCAN, adding TCRdist sequence similarity when clustering within HLA-allele-positive subsets. Co-occurrence clustering excluded repertoires with fewer than 30,000 or more than 120,000 public chains, plus five with anomalous nucleotide sharing. TCRdb holds this immuneACCESS table with in-frame rearrangements only. Some clones are missing; in checked studies, unresolved V genes explain under half, and the rest has no known cause. For V, J and clone size, that table is used; D and trimming come from the DNA. The sample yields around 250,000 clones; approximately 80% were counted once. The ten top clones hold 7% to 9% of the sample.

The cohort comprised some 680 healthy bone marrow donors. At the time of sampling, every cohort member was nominally healthy, though immune exposures that went unrecorded were likely present. The donor was CMV seropositive and was included in the group of approximately 300 seropositive cohort members. A peripheral blood sample was collected from each donor, and TCR beta sequencing was performed on peripheral blood mononuclear cells. The Qiagen DNeasy Blood Extraction Kit was used to extract genomic DNA from the blood cell samples. To note about this clone: Its cognate antigen has yet to be identified. No per-base quality is available; no much larger clone lies one base away.

The sequence links TRBV6-1 to TRBJ1-2, with the D segment identity uncertain. The sequenced sample consisted of PBMCs. This receptor was taken from a woman aged 55-70 years in good health and CMV-seropositive. The CDR3 region has the sequence CASSELTDLSYGYTF. The DNA sequence reads TGTGCCAGCAGTGAACTGACTGACCTCAGCTATGGCTACACCTTC.